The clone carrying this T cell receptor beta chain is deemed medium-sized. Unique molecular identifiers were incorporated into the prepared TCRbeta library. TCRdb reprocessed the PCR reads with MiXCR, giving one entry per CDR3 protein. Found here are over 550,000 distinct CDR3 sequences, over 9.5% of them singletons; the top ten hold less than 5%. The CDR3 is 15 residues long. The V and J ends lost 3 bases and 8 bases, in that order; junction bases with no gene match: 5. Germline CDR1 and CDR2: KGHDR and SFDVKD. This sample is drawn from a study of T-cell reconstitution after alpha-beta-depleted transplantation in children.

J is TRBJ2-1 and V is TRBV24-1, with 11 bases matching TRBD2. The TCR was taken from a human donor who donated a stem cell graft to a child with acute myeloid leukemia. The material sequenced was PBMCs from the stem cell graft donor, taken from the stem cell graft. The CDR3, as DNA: TGTGCCACCAGTGATGCCACTAGCGGGAGTTATGAGCAGTTCTTC. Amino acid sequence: CATSDATSGSYEQFF.